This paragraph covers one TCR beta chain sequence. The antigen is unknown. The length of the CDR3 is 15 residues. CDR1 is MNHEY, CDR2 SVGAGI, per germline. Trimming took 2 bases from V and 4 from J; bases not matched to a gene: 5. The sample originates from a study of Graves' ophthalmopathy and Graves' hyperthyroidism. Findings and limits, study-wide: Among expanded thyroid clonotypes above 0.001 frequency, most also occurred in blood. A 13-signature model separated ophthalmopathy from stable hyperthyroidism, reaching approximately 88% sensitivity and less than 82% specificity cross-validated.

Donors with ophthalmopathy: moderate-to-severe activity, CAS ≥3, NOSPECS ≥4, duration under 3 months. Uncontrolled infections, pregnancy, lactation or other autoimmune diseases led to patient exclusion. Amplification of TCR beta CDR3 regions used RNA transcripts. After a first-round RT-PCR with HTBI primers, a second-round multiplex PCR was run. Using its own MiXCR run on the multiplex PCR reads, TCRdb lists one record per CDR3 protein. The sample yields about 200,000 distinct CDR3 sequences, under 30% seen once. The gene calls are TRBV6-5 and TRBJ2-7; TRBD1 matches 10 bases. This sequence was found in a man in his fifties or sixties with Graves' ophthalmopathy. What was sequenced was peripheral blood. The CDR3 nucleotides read TGTGCCAGCAGTTACGCGGACAGGGGGGGGTACGAGCAGTACTTC. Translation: CASSYADRGGYEQYF.